The sequence of this TCR beta chain was determined in a study of shared clonotypes between healthy human individuals. The overall study: A donor's plate count was three for CD4 naive and three for CD4 memory; CD8 naive had two and CD8 memory one. Whole-study results and caveats: Sorted-subset sequencing, rarefaction showed, was incomplete despite large depth. Generation of non-shared clonotypes was less probable than generation of clonotypes shared by all four donors.

Sequencing used immunoSEQ multiplex PCR; TCRdb keeps in-frame clones, though not all of them. The sample contains over 950,000 clones, approximately 77% of which appear only once. V was clipped by 2 bases and J by 1 base, with 14 bases between them. This CDR3 region has 16 residues. Germline lookup yields CDR1 SGHVS and CDR2 FQNEAQ. In the case of this clone: Its antigen remains unknown.

The chain uses TRBV7-8 and TRBJ1-1, with D uncertain. The sequenced sample was memory CD4+ T cells from PBMCs. Documented subset: CD45RA-negative fraction. The TCR originated in a man between 18 and 29 years old in good health. Some clones in this sample may be carry-over from other donors' samples. Here the CDR3 DNA reads TGTGCCAGCAGCTTAAATGGCCCGCGCCCGAACACTGAAGCTTTCTTT. This gives the protein CASSLNGPRPNTEAFF.